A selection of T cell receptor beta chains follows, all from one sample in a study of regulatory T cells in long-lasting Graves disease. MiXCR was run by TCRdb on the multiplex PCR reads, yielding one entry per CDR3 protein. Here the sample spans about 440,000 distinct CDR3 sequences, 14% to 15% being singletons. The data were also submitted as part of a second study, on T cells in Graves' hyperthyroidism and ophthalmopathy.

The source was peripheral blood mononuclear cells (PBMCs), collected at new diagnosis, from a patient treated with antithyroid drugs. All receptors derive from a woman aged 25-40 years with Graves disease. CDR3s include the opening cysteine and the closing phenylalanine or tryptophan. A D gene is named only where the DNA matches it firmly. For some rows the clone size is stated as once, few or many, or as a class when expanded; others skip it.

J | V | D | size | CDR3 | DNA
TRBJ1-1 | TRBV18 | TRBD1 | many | CASSDRKEAFF | TGTGCCAGCTCGGACAGGAAGGAAGCTTTCTTT
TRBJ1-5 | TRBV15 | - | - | CATSRTGSNQPQHF | TGTGCCACCAGCAGGACCGGGTCCAATCAGCCCCAGCATTTT
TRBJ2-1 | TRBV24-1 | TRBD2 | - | CATSDLGLSSGRADEQFF | TGTGCCACCAGTGACCTCGGCCTCTCCAGCGGGAGGGCCGATGAGCAGTTCTTC
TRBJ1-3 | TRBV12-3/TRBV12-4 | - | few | CASSFDIRASGNTIYF | TGTGCCAGCAGTTTTGACATTCGAGCCTCTGGAAACACCATATATTTT
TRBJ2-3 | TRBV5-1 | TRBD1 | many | CASGGGGQGAADTQYF | TGCGCCAGCGGGGGTGGAGGCCAGGGGGCGGCAGATACGCAGTATTTT
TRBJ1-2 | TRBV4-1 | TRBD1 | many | CASSPFRQGGYGYTF | TGCGCCAGCAGCCCGTTTCGACAGGGGGGTTATGGCTACACCTTC
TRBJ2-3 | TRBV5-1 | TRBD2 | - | CASSLGTSGTFRTDTQYF | TGCGCCAGCAGCTTGGGTACTAGCGGGACCTTCCGCACAGATACGCAGTATTTT
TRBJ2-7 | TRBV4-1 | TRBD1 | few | CASSPRDRGLYEQYF | TGCGCCAGCAGCCCCCGGGACAGGGGGTTATACGAGCAGTACTTC
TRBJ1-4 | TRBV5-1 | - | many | CASSQHNEKLFF | TGCGCCAGCAGCCAGCATAATGAAAAACTGTTTTTT
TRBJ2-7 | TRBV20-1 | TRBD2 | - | CSASKREATYEQYF | TGCAGTGCTAGTAAGCGGGAGGCCACCTACGAGCAGTACTTC
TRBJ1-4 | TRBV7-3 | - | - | CASSVVWMWAGTNGKLFF | TGTGCCAGCAGCGTGGTGTGGATGTGGGCCGGAACTAATGGAAAACTGTTTTTT
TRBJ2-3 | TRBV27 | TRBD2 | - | CASSPPGLAGSTDTQYF | TGTGCCAGCAGTCCCCCCGGGCTAGCGGGTAGCACAGATACGCAGTATTTT
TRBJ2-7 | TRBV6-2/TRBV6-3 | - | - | CASTLFPYEQYF | TGTGCCAGCACTTTATTCCCCTACGAGCAGTACTTC
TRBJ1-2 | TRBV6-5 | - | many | CASSYAGSDYGYTF | TGTGCCAGCAGTTACGCGGGGTCGGACTATGGCTACACCTTC
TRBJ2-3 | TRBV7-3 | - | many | CASSLDSGSTDTQYF | TGTGCCAGCAGCTTGGATTCCGGTAGCACAGATACGCAGTATTTT
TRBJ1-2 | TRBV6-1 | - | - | CANSNLGRPNYGYTF | TGTGCCAACTCGAATCTAGGGCGGCCGAACTATGGCTACACCTTC
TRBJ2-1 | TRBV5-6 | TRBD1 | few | CASSFNRGLSTYNEQFF | TGTGCCAGCAGCTTCAACAGGGGGCTGTCGACATACAATGAGCAGTTCTTC
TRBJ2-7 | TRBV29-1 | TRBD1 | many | CSVESQGAINEQYF | TGCAGCGTTGAAAGTCAGGGGGCTATTAACGAGCAGTACTTC
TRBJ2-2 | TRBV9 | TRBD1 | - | CASSPRQGIGTGELFF | TGTGCCAGCAGCCCCCGACAGGGGATTGGCACCGGGGAGCTGTTTTTT
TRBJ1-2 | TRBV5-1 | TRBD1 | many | CASSLGQGSGGYTF | TGCGCCAGCAGCTTGGGACAGGGATCTGGAGGCTACACCTTC
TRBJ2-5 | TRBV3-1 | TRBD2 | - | CASSRSSGRAQETQYF | TGTGCCAGCAGCCGTTCTAGCGGGAGGGCCCAAGAGACCCAGTACTTC
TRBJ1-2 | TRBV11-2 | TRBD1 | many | CASSLRAGTGDYGYTF | TGTGCCAGCAGCTTAAGGGCCGGGACAGGGGACTATGGCTACACCTTC
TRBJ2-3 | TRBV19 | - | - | CASSLPDTDTQYF | TGTGCCAGTAGCCTCCCAGACACAGATACGCAGTATTTT
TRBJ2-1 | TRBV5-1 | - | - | CASSLGLVLDEQFF | TGCGCCAGCAGCTTGGGACTAGTTCTCGATGAGCAGTTCTTC
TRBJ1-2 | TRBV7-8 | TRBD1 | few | CASSFQTPGTGHGYTF | TGTGCCAGCAGCTTCCAGACTCCCGGGACAGGGCATGGCTACACCTTC
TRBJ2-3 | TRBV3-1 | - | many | CASSPVLRVSNADTQYF | TGTGCCAGCAGCCCCGTGCTCAGAGTTAGCAACGCAGATACGCAGTATTTT
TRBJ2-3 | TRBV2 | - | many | CASSESEGPDTQYF | TGTGCCAGCAGTGAATCGGAGGGGCCAGATACGCAGTATTTT
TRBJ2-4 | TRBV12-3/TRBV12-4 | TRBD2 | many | CASNLSGTSGRMANIQYF | TGTGCCAGCAACCTTTCCGGGACTAGCGGGAGGATGGCAAACATTCAGTACTTC
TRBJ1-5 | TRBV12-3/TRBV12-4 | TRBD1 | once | CASSLALAGGQYQPQHF | TGTGCCAGCAGTTTAGCGTTGGCAGGGGGACAGTATCAGCCCCAGCATTTT
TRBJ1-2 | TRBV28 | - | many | CASSLPSLGGYTF | TGTGCCAGCAGTTTACCCTCACTAGGAGGCTACACCTTC
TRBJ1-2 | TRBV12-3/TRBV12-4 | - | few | CASTNGGYGYTF | TGTGCCAGCACCAACGGGGGGTATGGCTACACCTTC
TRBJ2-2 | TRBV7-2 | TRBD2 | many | CASSPPPGLAGGTTGELFF | TGTGCCAGCAGCCCCCCTCCGGGACTAGCGGGAGGGACTACCGGGGAGCTGTTTTTT
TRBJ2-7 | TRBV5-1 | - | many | CASSLALLVAAPYEQYF | TGCGCCAGCAGCTTGGCCCTTCTGGTAGCGGCCCCCTACGAGCAGTACTTC
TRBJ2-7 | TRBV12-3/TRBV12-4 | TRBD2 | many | CASRSLAETYEQYF | TGTGCCAGCAGGTCACTAGCGGAGACCTACGAGCAGTACTTC
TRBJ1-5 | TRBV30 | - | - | CAWSRTGVGQPQHF | TGTGCCTGGAGCCGGACGGGTGTTGGTCAGCCCCAGCATTTT
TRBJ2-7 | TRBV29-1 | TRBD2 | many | CSVAELAGRGEQYF | TGCAGCGTCGCCGAACTAGCGGGAAGGGGAGAGCAGTACTTC
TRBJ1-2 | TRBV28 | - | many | CASSFLSGYTF | TGTGCCAGCAGTTTCCTGAGTGGCTACACCTTC
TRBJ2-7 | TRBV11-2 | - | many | CASTPDYLIYEQYF | TGTGCCAGCACTCCAGACTACCTAATCTACGAGCAGTACTTC
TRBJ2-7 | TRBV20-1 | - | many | CSAYLDRYEQYF | TGCAGTGCTTACCTGGACAGATACGAGCAGTACTTC
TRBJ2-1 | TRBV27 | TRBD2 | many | CASKGRLAGAIGEQFF | TGTGCCAGCAAGGGAAGGCTAGCGGGGGCGATTGGTGAGCAGTTCTTC
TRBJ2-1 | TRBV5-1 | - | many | CASSLIGNYNEQFF | TGCGCCAGCAGCTTGATCGGGAACTACAATGAGCAGTTCTTC
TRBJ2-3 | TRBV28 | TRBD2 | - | CASRGGVAGAQYF | TGTGCCAGCAGGGGGGGGGTAGCGGGAGCACAGTATTTT
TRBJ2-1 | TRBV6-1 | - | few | CASSDYRDFYNEQFF | TGTGCCAGCAGTGATTACAGGGACTTCTACAATGAGCAGTTCTTC
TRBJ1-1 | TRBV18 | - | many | CASSPSAEAFF | TGTGCCAGCTCACCATCTGCTGAAGCTTTCTTT
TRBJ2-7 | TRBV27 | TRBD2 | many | CASSLRLAGGPLAYEQYF | TGTGCCAGCAGTTTACGACTAGCGGGAGGGCCCCTCGCCTACGAGCAGTACTTC
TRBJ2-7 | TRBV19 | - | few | CASSMRGSQVPHEQYF | TGTGCCAGTAGTATGAGAGGCAGCCAGGTCCCTCACGAGCAGTACTTC
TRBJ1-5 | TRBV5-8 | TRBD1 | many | CASSLGQGDNQPQHF | TGTGCCAGCAGCTTGGGGCAGGGGGACAATCAGCCCCAGCATTTT
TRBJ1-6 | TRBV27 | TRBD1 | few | CASSPLGRGHSPLHF | TGTGCCAGCAGCCCCCTTGGGAGGGGGCACTCACCCCTCCACTTT
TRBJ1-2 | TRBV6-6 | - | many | CASSYSAALRNYGYTF | TGTGCCAGCAGTTACTCGGCGGCCCTTCGCAACTATGGCTACACCTTC